The clone carrying this T cell receptor beta chain was counted ten times or more. Germline V gives CDR1 SGHTA, CDR2 FQGNSA. This CDR3 has 13 amino acids. V was cut by 4 bases and J by 8 bases, with 12 bases left in between. Each CDR3 protein is one row after TCRdb ran MiXCR on the 5' RACE reads. The table shows under 50,000 distinct CDR3 sequences, with approximately 6.3% occurring only once. These data come from a study of T cells after yellow fever vaccination. The chain employs TRBV7-2 and TRBJ1-5; no firm D call. This specimen consisted of PBMCs, either bulk or a sorted T-cell subset (CD4+, CD8+, memory, or dextramer-sorted; not recorded which), obtained 45 days after the yellow fever booster vaccination. The TCR was taken from a man aged 30-40 years who received the YFV17D yellow fever vaccine. The CDR3, as DNA: TGTGCCAGCAGCTCAAGCTGGAGTGAGCCCCAGCATTTT. Translated: CASSSSWSEPQHF.